The clone carrying this TCR beta chain has only one observation. The record originates from a study of shared clonotypes between healthy human individuals. CDR1 SGHAT and CDR2 FQDESV come from the germline V gene (reference sequence). Losses at the gene ends were 1 base for V and 7 bases for J; bases not matched to a gene: 13. The CDR3 loop spans 17 amino acids. CD8 cells regarded as naive lacked CD45RO, were positively chosen for CCR7, and omitted terminally differentiated effector memory CD45RA+ cells. Only in-frame clones appear in the TCRdb table, and some are missing; sequencing was by immunoSEQ multiplex PCR. The table lists 2 million to 2.5 million clones, more than 85% of them singletons.

Source material: naive CD8+ T cells from PBMCs. The chain uses TRBV11-1 and TRBJ2-1; 7 bases line up with TRBD1. This receptor was obtained from a man aged 18 to 30 in good health. Some clones in this sample may be carry-over from other donors' samples. Written as DNA, the CDR3 is TGTGCCAGCAGCTTAGACGCCGACAGGGCTGGGGATAATGAGCAGTTCTTC. Its protein is CASSLDADRAGDNEQFF.